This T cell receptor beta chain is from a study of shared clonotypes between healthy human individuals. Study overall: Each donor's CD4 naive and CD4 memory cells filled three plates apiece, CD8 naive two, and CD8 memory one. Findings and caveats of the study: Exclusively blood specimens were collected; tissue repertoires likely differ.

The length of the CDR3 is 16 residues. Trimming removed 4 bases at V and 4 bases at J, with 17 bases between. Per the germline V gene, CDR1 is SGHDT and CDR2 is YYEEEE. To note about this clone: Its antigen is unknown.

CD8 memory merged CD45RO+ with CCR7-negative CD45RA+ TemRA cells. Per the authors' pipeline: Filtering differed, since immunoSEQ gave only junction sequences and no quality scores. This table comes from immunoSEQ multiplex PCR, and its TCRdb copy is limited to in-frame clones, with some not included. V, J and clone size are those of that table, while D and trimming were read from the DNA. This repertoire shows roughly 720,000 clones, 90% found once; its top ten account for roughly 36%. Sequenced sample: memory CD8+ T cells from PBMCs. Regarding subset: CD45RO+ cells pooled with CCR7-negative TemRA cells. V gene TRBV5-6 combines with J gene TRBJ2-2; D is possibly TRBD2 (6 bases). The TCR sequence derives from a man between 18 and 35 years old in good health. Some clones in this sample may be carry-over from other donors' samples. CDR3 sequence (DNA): TGTGCCAGCAGCCCAACGGCGGGGTGGGGCACCGGGGAGCTGTTTTTT. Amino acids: CASSPTAGWGTGELFF.